Below, 27 T cell receptor beta chains from the same sample are listed, as sequenced in a study of molecular identifiers for immune sequencing clone quantification. TCRdb reanalysed the PCR reads using MiXCR and keeps one entry per CDR3 protein. The sample yields 490,000 or so distinct CDR3 sequences, 20% to 25% seen once. Material for sequencing was naive CD8+ T cells from blood, with Jurkat cell RNA spiked in. Subset defined: FACS-sorted CD8+CD4-CCR7+CD45RA+ naive T cells. These receptors originate from a human donor in good health. Some libraries in this study had Jurkat cell RNA spiked in.

In its sample, this clonotype was seen many times. The chain joins TRBV7-6 to TRBJ1-1; D is possibly TRBD1 (5 bases). V lost 5 bases and J 4 bases, leaving 14 bases between the germline ends. The germline V gene encodes CDR1 SGHVS and CDR2 FNYEAQ. This CDR3 contains 14 residues. CDR3 sequence reads: CASSRGEKSTEAFF. As DNA, the CDR3 is TGTGCCAGCAGCCGGGGGGAGAAGAGCACTGAAGCTTTCTTT.

With regard to this clonotype: This sequence may be a read error, since a much larger clone differs from it by one base. The gene calls are TRBV7-2 and TRBJ2-5; D might be TRBD2 (5 bases). This CDR3 has 14 residues. CDR1 is SGHTA, CDR2 FQGNSA, per germline. CDR3: CASSLSRLQEAQYF. Here the CDR3 DNA reads TGTGCCAGCAGCTTATCCCGACTACAAGAGGCCCAGTACTTC.

This clonotype is a singleton in its sample. At one end, the junction sequence differs from germline, possibly due to a read error. The V call is TRBV27, the J call TRBJ1-6, with D hard to call. The CDR3 has 15 amino acids. Germline loops: CDR1 MNHEY, CDR2 SMNVEV (reference sequence). The CDR3 spells CASSPSRAYNPPLHF. DNA for the CDR3: TGTGCCAGCAGTCCCAGTAGAGCCTATAATCCACCCCTCCACTTT.

The V and J genes are TRBV29-1 and TRBJ2-1; 11 bases agree with TRBD1. V lost 3 bases to trimming and J lost 7 bases; unmatched junction nucleotides: 11. This CDR3 is 16 amino acids long. Germline CDR1 is SQVTM and CDR2 is ANQGSEA. Here the CDR3 reads CSVEGQGDGILNEQFF. For the CDR3, the DNA is TGCAGCGTTGAGGGACAGGGGGACGGGATTCTTAATGAGCAGTTCTTC.

In this sample, this clonotype turned up many times. The rearrangement joins TRBV7-8 to TRBJ1-1; the D gene is possibly TRBD1 (5 bases). This CDR3 is built from 17 residues. In germline, CDR1 is SGHVS, CDR2 FQNEAQ. Trimming cost V 5 bases and J 0 bases, with 19 bases left between them. CDR3 sequence reads: CASSPMTTVPLNTEAFF. CDR3 DNA sequence: TGTGCCAGCAGCCCAATGACGACAGTTCCTTTGAACACTGAAGCTTTCTTT.

Comment on this clonotype: This may arise from a read error, as a much more abundant clone is one base away. The CDR3 does not close with the conserved phenylalanine or tryptophan, likely indicating a read error. The V call is TRBV6-5, the J call TRBJ2-7; D uncertain. CDR1 and CDR2 from the germline V gene are MNHEY and SVGAGI. The CDR3 loop spans 15 amino acids. V dropped 0 bases and J dropped 2 bases, with 11 bases sitting between them. The CDR3 sequence is CASSYSVDGTYEQYS. The CDR3 DNA follows: TGTGCCAGCAGTTACTCAGTGGACGGAACCTACGAGCAGTACTCC.

A remark on this clonotype: A much larger clone lies a single base off, so this may be a read error. The V call is TRBV25-1, the J call TRBJ2-7; 8 bases line up with TRBD2. The CDR3 sequence is 15 residues long. Germline CDR1 reads MGHDK; CDR2 reads SYGVNS. CDR3 coding DNA: TGTGCCAGCAGTGAGTCGGCTAGCGGGCACTACGAGCGGTACTTC. Its translation: CASSESASGHYERYF.

The chain carries TRBV19 and TRBJ1-5; no clear D. Germline CDR1 and CDR2: LNHDA and SQIVND (reference sequence). Trimming pared 7 bases from V and 0 bases from J, leaving 13 bases between. The CDR3 contains 15 residues. The CDR3 region has the DNA TGTGCCAGTAATCCCGACGGCTATAGCAATCAGCCCCAGCATTTT. As protein: CASNPDGYSNQPQHF. Drawing the rest from reference TRBV19 and TRBJ1-5, the complete variable domain is DGGITQSPKYLFRKEGQNVTLSCEQNLNHDAMYWYRQDPGQGLRLIYYSQIVNDFQKGDIAEGYSVSREKKESFPLTVTSAQKNPTAFYLCASNPDGYSNQPQHFGDGTRLSIL.

Details on this clonotype: A read error may account for a junction end that differs from germline. The rearrangement links TRBV5-3 to TRBJ2-3; D gene ambiguous. TRBV5-3 is designated an ORF whose function remains uncertain. This CDR3 region has 14 residues. Written as DNA, the CDR3 is TGTGCCAGCAGCTCCCGGGTAGTAACAGATACGCAGTATTTT. Its translation: CASSSRVVTDTQYF.

Worth noting for this clonotype: A much more abundant neighbour one base away suggests this may be a read error. The chain employs TRBV11-2 and TRBJ2-3; unclear D gene. The CDR3 is 14 residues long. The V gene lost 3 bases and the J gene lost 3 bases, with 10 bases spanning the gap. Germline V gene sequence: CDR1 SGHAT, CDR2 FQNNGV. In DNA, the CDR3 is TGTGCCAGCAGCTTTGGGGATGTGACAGATACGCAGTATTTT. This codes for CASSFGDVTDTQYF. Supplemented by reference TRBV11-2 and TRBJ2-3, the full variable domain reads EAGVAQSPRYKIIEKRQSVAFWCNPISGHATLYWYQQILGQGPKLLIQFQNNGVVDDSQLPKDRFSAERLKGVDSTLKIQPAKLEDSAVYLCASSFGDVTDTQYFGPGTRLTVL.

This clonotype was observed a handful of times. The chain carries TRBV20-1 and TRBJ2-7; D possibly corresponds to TRBD1 (6 bases). V shed 3 bases and J shed 2 bases, with 11 bases lying between them. CDR1 DFQATT and CDR2 SNEGSKA come from the germline V gene (reference sequence). The CDR3 spans 13 residues. The CDR3 sequence: CSASGTPTYEQYF. CDR3 DNA: TGCAGTGCTAGTGGGACACCCACCTACGAGCAGTACTTC.

This clonotype has a single count. A read error may explain this, as a much larger clone is one base away. V usage is TRBV13 and J usage is TRBJ2-1; no definite D call. Germline V gene sequence: CDR1 PRHDT, CDR2 FYEKMQ (reference sequence). This CDR3 has 13 residues. The CDR3 nucleotides are TGTGCCAACAGCTTAGATAGATACAATGAGCAGTTCTTC. Translation gives CANSLDRYNEQFF.

This clonotype turned up a few times. The chain combines TRBV5-1 with TRBJ2-5; D is ambiguous. V gave up 4 bases and J gave up 0 bases, with 13 bases separating them. The germline V gene has CDR1 SGHRS and CDR2 YFSETQ. The CDR3 runs to 15 residues. The CDR3 loop reads CASSEEWENQETQYF. In DNA form, the CDR3 reads TGCGCCAGCAGCGAGGAGTGGGAAAACCAAGAGACCCAGTACTTC.

This clonotype was seen at least ten times. The chain's CDR3 is CASSLGGSLEEAFF. The CDR3 nucleotides read TGTGCCAGCAGCTTGGGGGGCAGCCTAGAGGAAGCTTTCTTT. The chain combines TRBV5-6 with TRBJ1-1, with D possibly matching TRBD1 (5 bases). The germline V gene encodes CDR1 SGHDT and CDR2 YYEEEE. V was trimmed by 0 bases and J by 8 bases, leaving 14 bases between them. The CDR3 has 14 residues.

This clonotype was counted at least ten times. V usage is TRBV20-1 and J usage is TRBJ2-3, with D tentatively TRBD1 (5 bases). The V gene lost 6 bases and the J gene lost 2 bases, with 18 bases spanning the gap. The CDR3 is made up of 15 amino acids. Germline CDR1 DFQATT, CDR2 SNEGSKA (reference sequence). The CDR3 region is CSAEMGQSTTDTQYF. The CDR3 DNA follows: TGCAGTGCCGAGATGGGGCAGAGTACCACAGATACGCAGTATTTT.

This clonotype was seen a single time. A much larger clone lies a single base off, so this may be a read error. The chain joins TRBV2 to TRBJ1-1; no reliable D call. The germline V gene has CDR1 SNHLY and CDR2 FYNNEI. There are 12 residues in the CDR3. V was cut by 7 bases and J by 0 bases, with 6 bases left in between. The CDR3 here is CASKKVNTEAFF. The CDR3 region has the DNA TGTGCCAGCAAAAAAGTGAACACTGAAGCTTTCTTT.

The chain links TRBV7-9 to TRBJ2-1; tentatively, D is TRBD1 or TRBD2 (5 bases each). The V gene's germline CDR1 is SEHNR and CDR2 FQNEAQ (reference sequence). This CDR3 has 15 residues. Trimming removed 2 bases at V and 5 bases at J, with 13 bases between. The CDR3 DNA sequence: TGTGCCAGCAGCTTACTGCGAGGGGTTCACAATGAGCAGTTCTTC. Encoded protein: CASSLLRGVHNEQFF.

This clonotype has at least ten counts. V is TRBV5-5 and J is TRBJ2-7; D tentatively reads TRBD1 or TRBD2 (5 bases each). Trimming cost V 3 bases and J 3 bases, with 13 bases left between them. Germline CDR1 and CDR2: SGHKS and YYEKEE (reference sequence). The CDR3 is 14 residues long. The CDR3 DNA reads as TGTGCCAGCAGCTCCACCCTGGGGGACTACGAGCAGTACTTC. Translation: CASSSTLGDYEQYF. Based on the CDR3 plus reference TRBV5-5 and TRBJ2-7, the full variable domain is DAGVTQSPTHLIKTRGQQVTLRCSPISGHKSVSWYQQVLGQGPQFIFQYYEKEERGRGNFPDRFSARQFPNYSSELNVNALLLGDSALYLCASSSTLGDYEQYFGPGTRLTVT.

This clonotype appeared many times. The rearrangement links TRBV6-2 or TRBV6-3 to TRBJ1-1; 9 nucleotides agree with TRBD1. This CDR3 is built from 15 residues. CDR1 MNHEY and CDR2 SVGEGT come from the germline V gene. V shed 4 bases and J 3 bases; nucleotides not matched to a gene: 6. CDR3 sequence: CASSSRQGGYTEAFF. The CDR3 DNA is TGTGCCAGCAGTTCTCGACAGGGGGGCTACACTGAAGCTTTCTTT.

There are many counts of this clonotype. The chain couples TRBV2 to TRBJ1-5, with D perhaps matching TRBD1 (5 bases). The V end was cut by 1 base, the J end by 7 bases, with 11 bases between. Germline V CDR1 and CDR2: SNHLY, FYNNEI. This CDR3 comprises 14 residues. CDR3 nucleotides: TGTGCCAGCAGTGAAGGGGCAGGGACGCAGCCCCAGCATTTT. Translation: CASSEGAGTQPQHF.

There are many counts of this clonotype. This rearrangement joins TRBV7-9 to TRBJ2-7; 7 bases align to TRBD1. Germline lookup yields CDR1 SEHNR and CDR2 FQNEAQ (reference sequence). Trimming removed 4 bases from V and 3 bases from J; junction bases left unmatched: 3. The CDR3 loop spans 13 amino acids. CDR3 nucleotide sequence: TGTGCCAGCAGCTGGGACAGTGACTACGAGCAGTACTTC. It encodes CASSWDSDYEQYF.

The chain couples TRBV5-1 to TRBJ2-3, with 7 positions matching TRBD2. The trim removed 7 bases at V and 0 bases at J, leaving 5 bases unmatched. Germline CDR1 SGHRS, CDR2 YFSETQ. The CDR3 extends over 14 amino acids. In DNA form, the CDR3 reads TGCGCCAGCGGGGGGGACTTCAGCACAGATACGCAGTATTTT. It translates to CASGGDFSTDTQYF. The variable domain in full, with the rest retrieved from reference TRBV5-1 and TRBJ2-3, is KAGVTQTPRYLIKTRGQQVTLSCSPISGHRSVSWYQQTPGQGLQFLFEYFSETQRNKGNFPGRFSGRQFSNSRSEMNVSTLELGDSALYLCASGGDFSTDTQYFGPGTRLTVL.

This clonotype was seen repeatedly, ten times or more. The J gene is TRBJ2-3, the V gene TRBV5-6, with D possibly TRBD2 on 6 matching bases. V was clipped by 3 bases and J by 4 bases, with 18 bases between them. Per germline, CDR1 SGHDT and CDR2 YYEEEE. This CDR3 contains 16 residues. CDR3 nucleotides: TGTGCCAGCAGCTCACCCACGGGGGTTGACCCAGATACGCAGTATTTT. Translating gives CASSSPTGVDPDTQYF.

The sample holds many counts of this clonotype. The gene calls are TRBV6-2 or TRBV6-3 and TRBJ2-3; possible D gene TRBD2, 5 bases. Germline-derived CDR1 and CDR2 are MNHEY and SVGEGT. The CDR3 loop spans 17 amino acids. V shed 6 bases and J shed 4 bases, with 23 bases lying between them. The CDR3 sequence: CASRPEDFQRTSDTQYF. CDR3 sequence (DNA): TGTGCCAGCAGACCCGAGGACTTCCAACGCACCTCAGATACGCAGTATTTT.

This clonotype was counted ten times or more. The J gene is TRBJ1-2, the V gene TRBV28, with D unclear. Between the trimmed V and J ends, which lost 4 bases and 4 bases, there was a span of 4 bases. CDR3 length: 11 residues. The V gene's germline CDR1 is MDHEN and CDR2 SYDVKM. The CDR3 region has the DNA TGTGCCAGCAGTTACGGCTATGGCTACACCTTC. Protein product: CASSYGYGYTF.

This chain uses TRBV30 with TRBJ2-3, with D uncertain. Trimming pared 2 bases from V and 2 bases from J, leaving 14 bases between. Germline loops: CDR1 GTSNPN, CDR2 SVGIG (reference sequence). The CDR3 runs to 15 residues. The CDR3 nucleotides read TGTGCCTGGAGTACCGGACGGGCGAACACAGATACGCAGTATTTT. Protein: CAWSTGRANTDTQYF.

On this clonotype itself: A much larger clone lies one base from this, so it may be a read error. V and J are TRBV2 and TRBJ2-3; maybe TRBD2 (5 bases). This CDR3 is 15 amino acids long. Trimming stripped 7 bases from V and 4 bases from J, with 18 bases between. CDR1 SNHLY and CDR2 FYNNEI come from the germline V gene. CDR3 in amino acids: CASTGIGVVADTQYF. Here the CDR3 DNA reads TGTGCCAGCACGGGAATCGGGGTTGTAGCAGATACGCAGTATTTT.